Below are 6 T cell receptor beta chains sequenced from a single sample in a study of blood T cell repertoires in COVID-19. Sequencing was performed with immunoSEQ multiplex PCR; in TCRdb, only in-frame clones are kept and a portion is missing. The sample records about 190,000 clones, 70% to 85% being singletons. Sample: peripheral blood. The receptors derive from a woman aged 45-60 years with acute or convalescent COVID-19.

This clone was seen a handful of times. The genes are TRBV9 and TRBJ2-1; 11 nucleotides line up with TRBD2. The CDR3 has 15 amino acids. With 2 bases clipped from V and 5 bases from J, the junction kept 3 bases outside the gene matches. From germline, CDR1 is SGDLS and CDR2 YYNGEE. CDR3 DNA: TGTGCCAGCAGCGTCACTAGCGGGGGTGACAATGAGCAGTTCTTC. Translated, it gives CASSVTSGGDNEQFF.

This clone occurred a few times. The chain is built from TRBV7-2 and TRBJ1-4; D call uncertain. Trimming took 3 bases from V and 8 from J, leaving 10 bases between them. CDR3 length: 13 residues. Per germline, CDR1 SGHTA and CDR2 FQGNSA. CDR3: CASSLGLWEKLFF. DNA of the CDR3: TGTGCCAGCAGCTTGGGCCTTTGGGAAAAACTGTTTTTT.

The genes are TRBV4-3 and TRBJ2-2; TRBD2 aligns across 11 bases. Germline V gene lookup returns CDR1 LGHNA and CDR2 YSLEER. The CDR3 extends over 17 amino acids. J gave up 0 bases and V 4 bases, and 4 bases lay outside the gene matches. The CDR3 DNA is TGCGCCAGCAGCCCATCACTAGCGGGAGCGAACACCGGGGAGCTGTTTTTT. Its protein product is CASSPSLAGANTGELFF.

V gene TRBV7-2 combines with J gene TRBJ2-7; weak D call: TRBD2 (5 bases). Trimming removed 5 bases from V and 0 bases from J, with 14 bases in between. CDR1 SGHTA and CDR2 FQGNSA come from the germline V gene. This CDR3 has 15 amino acids. CDR3 in DNA: TGTGCCAGCAGCCTAGAGGGTGGGAGCTCCTACGAGCAGTACTTC. Its protein is CASSLEGGSSYEQYF.

This chain joins TRBV10-3 and TRBJ2-7; D is uncertain. CDR3 length: 14 residues. Germline V gene lookup returns CDR1 ENHRY and CDR2 SYGVKD. V was clipped by 3 bases and J by 2 bases, with 11 bases between them. The CDR3 sequence: CAISESLGAYEQYF. Here the CDR3 DNA reads TGTGCCATCAGTGAAAGTTTAGGAGCCTACGAGCAGTACTTC.

The gene calls are TRBV5-4 and TRBJ1-4; the D is unclear. The CDR3 is made up of 13 amino acids. Looked up from germline, CDR1 is SGHNT and CDR2 is YYREEE (reference sequence). The V end lost 2 bases, the J end lost 5 bases, and 7 bases lay between the germline ends. The chain's CDR3 is CASSFGGNEKLFF. The DNA of the CDR3 is TGTGCCAGCAGCTTCGGCGGGAATGAAAAACTGTTTTTT.